These 8 T cell receptor beta chains share one sample of origin, sequenced in a study of blood T cell repertoires in COVID-19. The table came from immunoSEQ multiplex PCR; TCRdb's copy has only in-frame clones and leaves some out. Here the sample spans 190,000 or so clones, around 83% being singletons. Sequencing was performed on peripheral blood. The receptor source for this set is a man in his fifties or sixties with active or convalescent COVID-19.

The rearrangement uses TRBV7-3 and TRBJ2-5; TRBD1 agrees at 9 bases. Looked up from germline, CDR1 is SGHTA and CDR2 is FQGTGA. The CDR3 spans 13 residues. The trim removed 6 bases at V and 3 bases at J, leaving 2 bases unmatched. This CDR3 reads CASSRQGEETQYF. The CDR3 bases are TGTGCCAGCAGTCGACAGGGGGAAGAGACCCAGTACTTC. The variable domain in full, with the rest retrieved from reference TRBV7-3 and TRBJ2-5, is GAGVSQTPSNKVTEKGKYVELRCDPISGHTALYWYRQSLGQGPEFLIYFQGTGAADDSGLPNDRFFAVRPEGSVSTLKIQRTERGDSAVYLCASSRQGEETQYFGPGTRLLVL.

The rearrangement joins TRBV27 to TRBJ1-5; no clear D gene. Trimming took off 1 base at V and 4 bases at J, with 8 bases between the two ends. Germline V gene lookup returns CDR1 MNHEY and CDR2 SMNVEV (reference sequence). The length of the CDR3 is 14 residues. The CDR3 sequence is CASSLLGGNQPQHF. CDR3 sequence (DNA): TGTGCCAGCAGTTTATTAGGAGGGAATCAGCCCCAGCATTTT.

The CDR3 sequence is CASSRAPLRQFF. The CDR3 DNA follows: TGTGCCAGCAGCCGGGCCCCCCTTCGGCAGTTCTTC. The chain has TRBV6-2 or TRBV6-3 and TRBJ2-1, with no clear D. The CDR3 loop spans 12 amino acids. Trimming took off 6 bases at V and 12 bases at J, with 15 bases between the two ends. Germline V gives CDR1 MNHEY, CDR2 SVGEGT.

The CDR3 DNA is TGTGCCATCAGTTTGGCCGCGGGGTCCTACAATGAGCAGTTCTTC. It yields the protein CAISLAAGSYNEQFF. V gene TRBV10-3 combines with J gene TRBJ2-1; D perhaps matches TRBD2 (6 bases). Trimming removed 5 bases at V and 1 base at J, with 12 bases between. This CDR3 is 15 amino acids long. Per the germline V gene, CDR1 is ENHRY and CDR2 is SYGVKD.

This chain uses TRBV5-1 with TRBJ1-3; D is perhaps TRBD1 (5 bases). Trimming shortened V by 5 bases and J by 4 bases, and 13 bases separated the two germline ends. Looked up from germline, CDR1 is SGHRS and CDR2 is YFSETQ. CDR3 length: 14 amino acids. The CDR3 DNA is TGCGCCAGCAGTGCGGCTACAGGAGGAAACACCATATATTTT. Protein product: CASSAATGGNTIYF.

This sequence joins TRBV4-3 and TRBJ2-1, with 7 bases that match TRBD1. CDR3 length: 16 residues. Germline V lookup: CDR1 LGHNA, CDR2 YSLEER. Trimming removed 0 bases from V and 6 bases from J; junction bases left unmatched: 8. This CDR3 is CASSQDFTAGGNEQFF. The CDR3 DNA follows: TGCGCCAGCAGCCAAGATTTTACGGCAGGGGGCAATGAGCAGTTCTTC.

This clone has more than one count but fewer than ten. The V and J genes are TRBV7-8 and TRBJ2-1; 10 bases map to TRBD2. V trimming: 5 bases; J trimming: 10 bases; junction bases outside the gene matches: 14. The germline V gene has CDR1 SGHVS and CDR2 FQNEAQ. The CDR3 has 16 amino acids. The CDR3 bases are TGTGCCAGCAGCCCAATATTAGCGGGGGGCGTCACAGAGCAGTTCTTC. Its translation is CASSPILAGGVTEQFF.

The chain links TRBV29-1 to TRBJ1-2; D call uncertain. The CDR3 has 10 amino acids. Germline CDR1 and CDR2: SQVTM and ANQGSEA. The ends were cut back, 6 bases at V and 3 bases at J, with 5 bases in the middle. The CDR3 loop reads CSVRDYGYTF. CDR3 nucleotide sequence: TGCAGCGTGAGGGACTATGGCTACACCTTC.